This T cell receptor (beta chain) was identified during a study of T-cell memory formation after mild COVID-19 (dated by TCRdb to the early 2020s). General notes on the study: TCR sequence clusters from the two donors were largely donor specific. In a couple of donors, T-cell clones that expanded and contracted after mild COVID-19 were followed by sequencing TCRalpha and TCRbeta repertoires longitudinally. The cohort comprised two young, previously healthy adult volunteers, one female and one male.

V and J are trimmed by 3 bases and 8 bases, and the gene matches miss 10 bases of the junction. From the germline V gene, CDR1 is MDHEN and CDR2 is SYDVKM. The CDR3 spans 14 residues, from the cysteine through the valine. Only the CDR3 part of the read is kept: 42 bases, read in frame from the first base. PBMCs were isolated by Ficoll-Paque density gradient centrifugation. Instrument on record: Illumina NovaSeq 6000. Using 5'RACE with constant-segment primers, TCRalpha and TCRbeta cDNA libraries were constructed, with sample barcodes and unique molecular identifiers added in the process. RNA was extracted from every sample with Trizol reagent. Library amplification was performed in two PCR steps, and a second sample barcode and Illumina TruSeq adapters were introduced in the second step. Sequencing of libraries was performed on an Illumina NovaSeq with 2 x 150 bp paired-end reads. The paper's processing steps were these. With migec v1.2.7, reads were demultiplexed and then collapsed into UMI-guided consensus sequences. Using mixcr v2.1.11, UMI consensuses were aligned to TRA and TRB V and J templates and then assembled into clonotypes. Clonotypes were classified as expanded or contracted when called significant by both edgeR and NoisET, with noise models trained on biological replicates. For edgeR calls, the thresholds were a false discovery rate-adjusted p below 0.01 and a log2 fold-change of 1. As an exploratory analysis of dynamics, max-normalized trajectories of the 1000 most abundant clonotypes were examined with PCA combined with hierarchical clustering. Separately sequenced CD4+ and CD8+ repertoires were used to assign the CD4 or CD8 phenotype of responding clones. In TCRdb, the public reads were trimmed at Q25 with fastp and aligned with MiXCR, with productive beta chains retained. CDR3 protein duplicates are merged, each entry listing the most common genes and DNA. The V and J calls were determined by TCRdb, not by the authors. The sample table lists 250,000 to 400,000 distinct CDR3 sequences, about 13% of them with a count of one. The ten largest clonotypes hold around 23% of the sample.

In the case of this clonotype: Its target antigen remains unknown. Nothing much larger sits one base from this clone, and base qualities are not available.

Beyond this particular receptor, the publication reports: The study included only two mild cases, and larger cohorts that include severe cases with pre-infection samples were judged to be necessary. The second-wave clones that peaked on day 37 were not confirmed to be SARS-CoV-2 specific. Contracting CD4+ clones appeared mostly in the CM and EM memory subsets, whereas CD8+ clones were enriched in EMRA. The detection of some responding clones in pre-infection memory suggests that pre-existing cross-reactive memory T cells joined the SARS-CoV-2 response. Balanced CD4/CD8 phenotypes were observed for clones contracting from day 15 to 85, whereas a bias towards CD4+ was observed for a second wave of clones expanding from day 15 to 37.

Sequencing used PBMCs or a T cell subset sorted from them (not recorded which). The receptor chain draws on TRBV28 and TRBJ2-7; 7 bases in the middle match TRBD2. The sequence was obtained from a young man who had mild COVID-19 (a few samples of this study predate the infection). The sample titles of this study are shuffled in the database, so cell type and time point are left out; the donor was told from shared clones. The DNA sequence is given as TGTGCCAGCAGTTTTTATTTCAGCGGGGCTCAGCAGTACGTC. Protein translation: CASSFYFSGAQQYV.